Listed here are 16 T cell receptor beta chains from one sample, sequenced in a study of blood T cells in healthy people across ages. It was with a sample-barcoded 5' primer and a J-beta primer mix that a second PCR of roughly 7 to 11 cycles was run. TCRdb re-derived calls from the 5' RACE reads in MiXCR, one entry per CDR3 protein. The sample has roughly 2 million distinct CDR3 sequences; 49% are singletons. The sequenced sample consisted of blood. Source of these receptors: a middle-aged woman in good health.

The rearrangement uses TRBV29-1 and TRBJ2-5; no clear D gene. Between the trimmed V and J ends, which lost 4 bases and 0 bases, there was a span of 12 bases. CDR1 is SQVTM and CDR2 is ANQGSEA in the germline V gene. CDR3 length: 14 residues. As DNA, the CDR3 is TGCAGCGTTGTGATAGGGCCCTACCAAGAGACCCAGTACTTC. Protein sequence: CSVVIGPYQETQYF.

The V gene is TRBV25-1, the J gene TRBJ2-5, with 12 nucleotides matching TRBD1. This CDR3 has 17 amino acids. CDR1 is MGHDK and CDR2 is SYGVNS in the germline V gene. V shed 3 bases, J shed 4 bases, and the junction held 9 bases outside the gene matches. DNA of the CDR3: TGTGCCAGCAGTGAGGGGACAGGGGGCATAATGCGAGAGACCCAGTACTTC. Protein product: CASSEGTGGIMRETQYF.

Only a few counts were recorded for this clonotype. The chain employs TRBV7-9 and TRBJ1-2, with D unclear. The germline V gene has CDR1 SEHNR and CDR2 FQNEAQ (reference sequence). CDR3 length equals 12 residues. The germline V and J ends were trimmed by 10 bases and 6 bases, with 15 bases remaining between them. The DNA for the CDR3 is TGTGCCACCCTGACTCTGGGTGATGGCTACACCTTC. Encoded protein: CATLTLGDGYTF.

V usage is TRBV6-5 and J usage is TRBJ1-2; possibly TRBD1 for D (5 bases). CDR1 and CDR2 from the germline V gene are MNHEY and SVGAGI. V was cut by 7 bases and J by 3 bases, with 15 bases left in between. The CDR3 is made up of 14 amino acids. The CDR3 DNA reads TGTGCCAGCACCACCAGGACAAAGTACTATGGCTACACCTTC. Protein: CASTTRTKYYGYTF.

In DNA form, the CDR3 reads TGTGCCAGCAGCTCAACGGACTGGGCTACGACCCAGTACTTC. This gives the protein CASSSTDWATTQYF. This chain connects TRBV7-2 to TRBJ2-7, with D possibly matching TRBD2 (5 bases). The DNA end favors TRBJ2-5, so the J call may be wrong. There are 14 residues in the CDR3. From germline, CDR1 is SGHTA and CDR2 FQGNSA.

The chain carries TRBV18 and TRBJ1-4; D gene unclear. CDR3 length: 14 amino acids. Germline CDR1 is KGHSH and CDR2 is LQKENI. The V end was cut by 3 bases, the J end by 2 bases, with 7 bases between. CDR3 amino acids: CASSPRKTNEKLFF. The CDR3 bases are TGTGCCAGCTCACCTAGGAAGACTAATGAAAAACTGTTTTTT. Full variable domain (missing parts from reference TRBV18 and TRBJ1-4): NAGVMQNPRHLVRRRGQEARLRCSPMKGHSHVYWYRQLPEEGLKFMVYLQKENIIDESGMPKERFSAEFPKEGPSILRIQQVVRGDSAAYFCASSPRKTNEKLFFGSGTQLSVL.

This clonotype appeared a few times. The junction and the germline gene differ at one end; a read error may be behind it. This chain joins TRBV10-3 and TRBJ2-7, with D perhaps matching TRBD1 or TRBD2 (5 bases each). This CDR3 is 14 amino acids long. Looked up from germline, CDR1 is ENHRY and CDR2 is SYGVKD. The CDR3 spells CAITRDRSSYEQYF. Here the CDR3 DNA reads TGTGCCATCACCAGGGACCGGAGCTCCTACGAGCAGTACTTT.

The chain recombines TRBV10-3 with TRBJ2-3; D is ambiguous. CDR1 and CDR2 from the germline V gene are ENHRY and SYGVKD. V lost 4 bases and J 6 bases, leaving 14 bases between the germline ends. The CDR3 spans 14 residues. The CDR3 bases are TGTGCCATCAGTGGAAAGGACGGGCGGGATACGCAGTATTTT. Translated, it gives CAISGKDGRDTQYF.

V gene TRBV27 combines with J gene TRBJ2-7, with 7 bases that match TRBD1. CDR3 length: 14 residues. The germline V gene has CDR1 MNHEY and CDR2 SMNVEV (reference sequence). V gave up 5 bases and J gave up 0 bases; unmatched junction bases: 4. The CDR3 region has the DNA TGTGCCAGCAGTATGGCAGGGGGCTCCTACGAGCAGTACTTC. Its protein product is CASSMAGGSYEQYF.

This clonotype was seen more than once but under ten times. The genes are TRBV6-5 and TRBJ2-7, with 7 bases that match TRBD1. The CDR3 loop spans 14 amino acids. Germline values: CDR1 MNHEY, CDR2 SVGAGI. V trimming: 2 bases; J trimming: 1 base; junction bases outside the gene matches: 2. The CDR3 coding sequence is TGTGCCAGCAGTTACGGACAGGTATCCTACGAGCAGTACTTC. Amino acid sequence: CASSYGQVSYEQYF.

The chain is built from TRBV6-2 or TRBV6-3 and TRBJ2-7, with D perhaps TRBD1 (6 bases). Germline loops: CDR1 MNHEY, CDR2 SVGEGT. Trimming took 4 bases from V and 0 from J, leaving 10 bases between them. The CDR3 is 14 amino acids. The CDR3, as DNA: TGTGCCAGCAGTTTTTACAGGGCCTCCTACGAGCAGTACTTC. It translates to CASSFYRASYEQYF.

This rearrangement joins TRBV5-1 to TRBJ2-1; 9 positions agree with TRBD2. This CDR3 has 15 amino acids. Germline trimming cut 3 bases from V and 7 bases from J; bases unmatched to any gene: 8. Per the germline V gene, CDR1 is SGHRS and CDR2 is YFSETQ. The CDR3 bases are TGCGCCAGCAGCTGGGAAGGGCTAGCGGGGAATGAGCAGTTCTTC. Its translation: CASSWEGLAGNEQFF. The whole variable domain, remainder taken from reference TRBV5-1 and TRBJ2-1, is KAGVTQTPRYLIKTRGQQVTLSCSPISGHRSVSWYQQTPGQGLQFLFEYFSETQRNKGNFPGRFSGRQFSNSRSEMNVSTLELGDSALYLCASSWEGLAGNEQFFGPGTRLTVL.

The chain has TRBV5-1 and TRBJ2-4, with 11 bases aligning to TRBD1. The CDR3 is 18 amino acids. Germline V CDR1 and CDR2: SGHRS, YFSETQ. With 3 bases clipped from V and 2 bases from J, the junction kept 10 bases outside the gene matches. CDR3 amino acids: CASSSTLGQGATKNIQYF. CDR3 bases: TGCGCCAGCAGCTCCACCTTAGGACAGGGGGCGACCAAAAACATTCAGTACTTC.

Only a few counts were recorded for this clonotype. This chain joins TRBV29-1 and TRBJ1-1, with 7 bases aligning to TRBD1. The CDR3 runs 12 residues. V shed 5 bases, J shed 1 base, and the junction held 1 base outside the gene matches. The V gene's germline CDR1 is SQVTM and CDR2 ANQGSEA. The CDR3 DNA reads TGCAGCGTTTACAGGGGGAACACTGAAGCTTTCTTT. It codes for CSVYRGNTEAFF.

J is TRBJ2-5 and V is TRBV5-1, with D unclear. Trimming took 5 bases from V and 5 from J, leaving 19 bases between them. Germline CDR1 reads SGHRS; CDR2 reads YFSETQ. The CDR3 runs to 15 residues. CDR3 loop: CASSWSFNVPETQYF. CDR3 bases: TGCGCCAGCAGTTGGTCCTTCAACGTTCCGGAGACCCAGTACTTC.

The chain uses TRBV5-6 and TRBJ2-5; perhaps TRBD1 as D (6 bases). CDR1 is SGHDT and CDR2 is YYEEEE in the germline V gene. This CDR3 comprises 15 residues. Between the trimmed V and J ends, which lost 6 bases and 4 bases, there was a span of 19 bases. As DNA, the CDR3 is TGTGCCAGCACTCGAAGGGGGTGGCTCGGAGAGACCCAGTACTTC. Encoded protein: CASTRRGWLGETQYF.